This T cell receptor (beta chain) was obtained from a study of cytomegalovirus exposure and HLA in healthy donors. The study's findings and limits: A prior analysis recorded that most TCR beta V segments were productive about 87% or about 30% of the time. The study labeled more than 150 TCR beta chains cytomegalovirus-associated.

Researchers ran the PCR with 60 Vbeta and 13 Jbeta primers. The table came from immunoSEQ multiplex PCR; TCRdb's copy has only in-frame clones and leaves some out. The sample contains about 200,000 clones, approximately 80% of which appear only once. This clone has a single count. The target antigen is unknown. The length of the CDR3 is 14 residues. Trimming cost V 2 bases and J 3 bases, with 11 bases left between them. Germline V gives CDR1 SEHNR, CDR2 FQNEAQ (reference sequence). This receptor was taken from a woman in her 30s in good health and CMV-seropositive. The chain employs TRBV7-9 and TRBJ2-7, with D perhaps TRBD2 (6 bases). The specimen sequenced was PBMCs. CDR3 residues: CASSLPGSNYEQYF. DNA of the CDR3: TGTGCCAGCAGCTTACCCGGGAGTAACTACGAGCAGTACTTC.